This T cell receptor beta chain was obtained from a study of T cell changes during pregnancy in multiple sclerosis. Germline V gene lookup returns CDR1 SGHTA and CDR2 FQGNSA. The CDR3 has 15 amino acids. With 6 bases clipped from V and 0 bases from J, the junction kept 5 bases outside the gene matches. Generated by immunoSEQ multiplex PCR, the TCRdb table keeps only in-frame clones and is missing some. The sample has about 97,000 clones, 91% seen once. The sequence was collected from a female donor with multiple sclerosis, enrolled in a pregnancy study. The chain links TRBV7-2 to TRBJ2-3; 8 nucleotides match TRBD2. The specimen was peripheral blood, collected in the second trimester of pregnancy. The CDR3 region is CASSPIAGSTDTQYF. The CDR3 region has the DNA TGTGCCAGCAGTCCTATAGCGGGGAGCACAGATACGCAGTATTTT.